The clone carrying this T cell receptor beta chain showed up just a few times. Its antigen remains unidentified. These data originate in a study of spatial heterogeneity in lung cancer. Time point here: sample taken at primary tumor resection. The study sequenced unsorted whole RNA from tumor, nontumor lung or frozen PBMC. A total of more than 65 untreated early-stage non-small cell lung cancer patients served as donors. Study-wide findings and caveats: At resection, ubiquitous expanded tumor TCRs appeared in blood more than at follow-up.

After removal of 5 bases from V and 1 base from J, the junction contained 6 bases not matched to a gene. Germline V CDR1 and CDR2: MNHNY, SVGAGI (reference sequence). There are 15 residues in the CDR3. TCRdb reprocessed the 5' RACE reads via MiXCR and lists one record per CDR3 protein. The table lists around 60,000 distinct CDR3 sequences, roughly 8% of them singletons. The rearrangement joins TRBV6-6 to TRBJ2-3, with 7 bases fitting TRBD2. The input for sequencing was PBMCs, taken at surgery. This receptor was taken from a female donor with early-stage non-small cell lung cancer. CDR3 protein: CASSPGLGGTDTQYF. The CDR3 DNA reads TGTGCCAGCAGTCCCGGACTAGGTGGCACAGATACGCAGTATTTT.